These T cell receptor beta chains were read from a single sample in a study of T cell responses to AZD1222 COVID-19 vaccine. Only in-frame clones appear in the TCRdb table, and some are missing; sequencing was by immunoSEQ multiplex PCR. This sample has tens of thousands of clones, with around 87% found just once. The material was peripheral blood, obtained 28 days after the second AZD1222 dose. The receptors come from an adult who received the AZD1222 COVID-19 vaccine. Both conserved end residues are part of each CDR3. The D gene is left open where the match is weak. Clone size is given for some rows only: seen once, a few or many times, or a class if the clone is expanded.

.	TRBV4-3	.	TRBJ2-7	TGCGCCAGCAGCCGGGTGGAGGGGGCCTACGAGCAGTACTTC	CASSRVEGAYEQYF
TRBD2	TRBV13	.	TRBJ2-1	TGTGCCAGCAGCTTAATCCTAGCGGGGGGGCCTAATGAGCAGTTCTTC	CASSLILAGGPNEQFF
.	TRBV6-5	.	TRBJ1-5	TGTGCCAGCAGGAAGGGGGGAAGTCAGCCCCAGCATTTT	CASRKGGSQPQHF
.	TRBV7-3	.	TRBJ2-5	TGTGCCAGCAGCTTACTGGCTAGCGAACAAGAGACCCAGTACTTC	CASSLLASEQETQYF
.	TRBV4-3	.	TRBJ1-2	TGCGCCAGCAGCCAAGACCCCGGGGGTGGCTACACCTTC	CASSQDPGGGYTF
TRBD1	TRBV6-1	.	TRBJ1-2	TGTGCCAGCAGTGAAAGGACAGGGGGCGATGGCTACACCTTC	CASSERTGGDGYTF
TRBD2	TRBV5-4	.	TRBJ2-7	TGTGCCAGCAGCCTCGGGACTAGCGGGACCTACGAGCAGTACTTC	CASSLGTSGTYEQYF
TRBD1	TRBV5-6	.	TRBJ2-7	TGTGCCAGCAGCTTGCTGAGGGACAGGGGGTCCTACGAGCAGTACTTC	CASSLLRDRGSYEQYF
.	TRBV19	.	TRBJ2-5	TGTGCCAGTAGTACAGGGGCCCAAGAGACCCAGTACTTC	CASSTGAQETQYF
.	TRBV5-1	.	TRBJ2-1	TGCGCCAGCAGCTTGGGGAGGGTCTCGTACAATGAGCAGTTCTTC	CASSLGRVSYNEQFF
.	TRBV29-1	.	TRBJ1-4	TGCAGCGGGGGGGGACCTCCTGATGAAAAACTGTTTTTT	CSGGGPPDEKLFF
TRBD1	TRBV4-1	.	TRBJ1-1	TGCGCCAGCAGCCAACCCCGGGACAGGGATAGTGGGAACACTGAAGCTTTCTTT	CASSQPRDRDSGNTEAFF
TRBD1	TRBV7-9	.	TRBJ1-5	TGTGCCAGCAGCTTAGGCAGGGGGAGCAATCAGCCCCAGCATTTT	CASSLGRGSNQPQHF
.	TRBV6-2/TRBV6-3	.	TRBJ1-1	TGTGCCAGCAGCGCCGGCCGAGGAATGAACACTGAAGCTTTCTTT	CASSAGRGMNTEAFF
.	TRBV27	.	TRBJ1-2	TGTGCCAGCAGTTCCCGGACAGCTGGTAACTATGGCTACACCTTC	CASSSRTAGNYGYTF
.	TRBV19	.	TRBJ1-3	TGTGCCAGTTGCAGAGGAAACACCATATATTTT	CASCRGNTIYF
.	TRBV7-2	.	TRBJ1-4	TGTGCCAGCAGCTCGTCGGTGACAAAGTATGAAAAACTGTTTTTT	CASSSSVTKYEKLFF
TRBD1	TRBV7-9	.	TRBJ1-1	TGTGCCAGCAGCTCAGGGGACAGGGACGCTTTCTTT	CASSSGDRDAFF
TRBD1	TRBV18	.	TRBJ2-7	TGTGCCAGCTCACCATTGACAGGGGAAAACGAGCAGTACTTC	CASSPLTGENEQYF
.	TRBV15	.	TRBJ2-5	TGTGCCACCAGCAGAGATCTAGGAGGGGCCCCCACGGGGACCCAGTACTTC	CATSRDLGGAPTGTQYF
.	TRBV25-1	.	TRBJ2-7	TGTGCCAGCAGTGAATGGAGGGACTTCACTGCTGGGCAGTACTTC	CASSEWRDFTAGQYF
.	TRBV12-3/TRBV12-4	.	TRBJ1-1	TGTGCCAGCAGTTTCCACACTGAAGCTTTCTTT	CASSFHTEAFF
TRBD2	TRBV5-1	.	TRBJ2-1	TGCGCCAGCAGCTTCCGACTAGCCCTCTTAACTAGCTCCTACAATGAGCAGTTCTTC	CASSFRLALLTSSYNEQFF
.	TRBV13	once	TRBJ2-3	TGTGCCAGCAGCTTGGGGACCGCGAAAGAAACAGATACGCAGTATTTT	CASSLGTAKETDTQYF
.	TRBV7-3	.	TRBJ2-1	TGTGCCAGCAGCTTAGCGGGGGCCCTCTCCTACAATGAGCAGTTCTTC	CASSLAGALSYNEQFF
TRBD2	TRBV5-1	.	TRBJ2-2	TGCGCCAGCAGACTAGCGGGATTCACCGGGGAGCTGTTTTTT	CASRLAGFTGELFF
.	TRBV28	.	TRBJ1-5	TGTGCCAGCAGTTTGAAGGACAGTTACAATCAGCCCCAGCATTTT	CASSLKDSYNQPQHF
.	TRBV7-8	.	TRBJ1-6	TGTGCCAGCAGCTGGGTACAGGGTAATTCACCCCTCCACTTT	CASSWVQGNSPLHF
TRBD1	TRBV7-3	.	TRBJ2-1	TGTGCCAGCAGCTTAAGACAGGGCACCAATGAGCAGTTCTTC	CASSLRQGTNEQFF
.	TRBV6-5	.	TRBJ2-5	TGTGCCAGCAGATTCCAGGGGGGAGAGACCCAGTACTTC	CASRFQGGETQYF
TRBD1	TRBV5-6	.	TRBJ1-1	TGTGCCAGCAGCGCTACAGGGGGCGCTTCCACTGAAGCTTTCTTT	CASSATGGASTEAFF
.	TRBV24-1	.	TRBJ2-1	TGTGCCACCAGTGATTTATTGGGGGGAGAGCAGTTCTTC	CATSDLLGGEQFF
.	TRBV11-2	.	TRBJ1-1	TGTGCCAGCAGCTCCGTCCAAGGTCCTGGGTCTGGAGAAGCTTTCTTT	CASSSVQGPGSGEAFF